The 3 T cell receptor beta chains in this list originate from one sample, sequenced in a study of T cells expressing NK-cell markers. For each CDR3 protein, TCRdb gives one entry from its re-call of the 5' RACE reads, without DNA. The sample holds fewer than 300,000 distinct CDR3 sequences. What was sequenced was blood T cells: a sorted CD56 or NKG2C T cell subset, CD4+ or CD8+ T cells, or bulk PBMC T cells (not recorded which). The receptors here all came from a woman aged 18 to 75 in good health.

The V and J genes are TRBV3-1 and TRBJ2-5. Per germline, CDR1 LGHDT and CDR2 YNNKEL (reference sequence). The CDR3 sequence is 14 residues long. The CDR3 sequence is CASSPTGFRETQYF.

The J gene is TRBJ2-3, the V gene TRBV6-1; TCRdb's D gene call, TRBD2, goes unchecked for lack of DNA. Looked up from germline, CDR1 is MNHNS and CDR2 is SASEGT. The CDR3 totals 13 residues. CDR3 loop: CASRGLAGVTQYF.

The genes are TRBV7-9 and TRBJ2-1; the D gene TCRdb calls, TRBD2, cannot be checked with no DNA. The CDR3 has 15 residues. Germline CDR1 SEHNR, CDR2 FQNEAQ (reference sequence). CDR3 amino acids: CASSSGLDSYNEQFF.